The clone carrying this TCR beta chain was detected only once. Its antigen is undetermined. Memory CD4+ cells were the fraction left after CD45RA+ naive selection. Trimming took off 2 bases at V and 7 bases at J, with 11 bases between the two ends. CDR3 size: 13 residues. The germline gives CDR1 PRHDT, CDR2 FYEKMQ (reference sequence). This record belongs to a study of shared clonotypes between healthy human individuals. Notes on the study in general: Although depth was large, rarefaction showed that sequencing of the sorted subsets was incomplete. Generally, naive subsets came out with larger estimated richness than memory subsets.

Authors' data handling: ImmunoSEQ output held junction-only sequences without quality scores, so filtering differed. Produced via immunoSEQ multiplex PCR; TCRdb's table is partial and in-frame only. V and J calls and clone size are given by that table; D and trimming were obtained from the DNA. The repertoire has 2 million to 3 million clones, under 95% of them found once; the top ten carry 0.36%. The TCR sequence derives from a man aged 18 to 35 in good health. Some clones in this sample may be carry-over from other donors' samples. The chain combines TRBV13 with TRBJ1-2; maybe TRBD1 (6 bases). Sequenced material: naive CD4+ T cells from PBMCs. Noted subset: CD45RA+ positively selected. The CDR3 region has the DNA TGTGCCAGCAGCTTATCAGGGGAGGGTGGCTACACCTTC. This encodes CASSLSGEGGYTF.